The TCR beta chain under discussion was sequenced for a study of shared clonotypes between healthy human individuals. The overall study: CD8 memory received one plate per donor, CD8 naive two, CD4 memory three and CD4 naive three.

Assay execution took place at the deep level. Sorted-subset replicate PCR reactions were performed with approximately 180 ng DNA, corresponding to tens of thousands of T cell genomes. Data came from immunoSEQ multiplex PCR; TCRdb stores just in-frame clones and leaves some out. There are roughly 1 million clones in the sample; about three quarters occur only once, and about 1.5% lies in the top ten. V was clipped by 8 bases and J by 1 base, with 7 bases between them. Germline V gene sequence: CDR1 SNHLY, CDR2 FYNNEI. The length of the CDR3 is 12 residues. Donors comprised healthy HIV-negative adults lacking recent acute infections or vaccinations.

Sequencing used memory CD4+ T cells sorted from blood. Subset of the sample: CD45RA-negative fraction. The gene calls are TRBV2 and TRBJ2-3; D is ambiguous. This sequence originates from a man between 18 and 29 years old in good health. The CDR3 region is CASGLGTDTQYF. CDR3 DNA: TGTGCCAGCGGGCTTGGCACAGATACGCAGTATTTT.